This paragraph covers one TCR beta chain sequence. Its target is not known. This record comes from a study of cytomegalovirus exposure and HLA in healthy donors. Findings and limits, study-wide: An assumption of roughly uniform sequencing depth across donors underlay the presence/absence analyses.

J was trimmed by 0 bases and V by 3 bases; bases with no gene match: 3. Per the germline V gene, CDR1 is MRHNA and CDR2 is SNTAGT. The CDR3 extends over 15 amino acids. PCR amplification relied on 60 Vbeta primers (plus 13 Jbeta primers). TCRdb keeps only in-frame clones here, not all; method: immunoSEQ multiplex PCR. Here the sample spans 90,000 to 100,000 clones, around 73% being singletons. The sequenced sample was PBMCs. The V and J genes are TRBV6-4 and TRBJ2-7, with 9 nucleotides matching TRBD2. This TCR was sampled from a female donor in good health and CMV-seronegative. This CDR3 is CASSEAAGGSYEQYF. In nucleotides, the CDR3 is TGTGCCAGCAGTGAGGCAGCGGGGGGCTCCTACGAGCAGTACTTC.